This T cell receptor (beta chain) was profiled in a study of control samples from healthy donors and cancer patients. The V end was cut by 5 bases, the J end by 4 bases, with 12 bases between. CDR1 is LGHNT and CDR2 is FRNRAP in the germline V gene. The CDR3 is 14 residues long. Generated by immunoSEQ multiplex PCR, the TCRdb table keeps only in-frame clones and is missing some. The sample lists 110,000 to 150,000 clones; approximately 94% were seen once. V usage is TRBV12-5 and J usage is TRBJ1-5; D ambiguous. The sample consisted of blood. This TCR came from a man between 40 and 49 years old in good health. CDR3 sequence reads: CASGPRLTNQPQHF. The CDR3 coding sequence is TGTGCTAGTGGTCCACGACTGACTAATCAGCCCCAGCATTTT.